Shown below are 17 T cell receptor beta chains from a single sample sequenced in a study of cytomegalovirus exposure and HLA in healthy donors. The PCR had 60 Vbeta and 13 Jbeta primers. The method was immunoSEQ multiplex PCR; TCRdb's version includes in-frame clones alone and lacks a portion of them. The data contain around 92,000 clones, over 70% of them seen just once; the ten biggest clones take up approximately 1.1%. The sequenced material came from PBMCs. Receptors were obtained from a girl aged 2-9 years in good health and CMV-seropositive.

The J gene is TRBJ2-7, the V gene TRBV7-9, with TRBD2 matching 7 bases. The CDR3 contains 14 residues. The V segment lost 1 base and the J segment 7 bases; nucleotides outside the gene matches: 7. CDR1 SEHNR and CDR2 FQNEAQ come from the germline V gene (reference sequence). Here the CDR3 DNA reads TGTGCCAGCAGCTTAGGCGGGAGCCGGGGGGAGCAGTACTTC. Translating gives CASSLGGSRGEQYF.

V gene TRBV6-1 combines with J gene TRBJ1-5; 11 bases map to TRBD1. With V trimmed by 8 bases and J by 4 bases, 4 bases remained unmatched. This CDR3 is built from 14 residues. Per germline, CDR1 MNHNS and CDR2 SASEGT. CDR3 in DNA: TGTGCCAGCGAGGACAGGGGGCTTAATCAGCCCCAGCATTTT. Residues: CASEDRGLNQPQHF.

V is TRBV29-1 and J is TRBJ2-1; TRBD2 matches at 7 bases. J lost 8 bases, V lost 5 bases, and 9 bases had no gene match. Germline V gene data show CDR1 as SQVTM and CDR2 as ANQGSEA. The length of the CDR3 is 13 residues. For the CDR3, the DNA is TGCAGCGTTTTGGGCGGGAGTCGGGATGAGCAGTTCTTC. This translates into CSVLGGSRDEQFF.

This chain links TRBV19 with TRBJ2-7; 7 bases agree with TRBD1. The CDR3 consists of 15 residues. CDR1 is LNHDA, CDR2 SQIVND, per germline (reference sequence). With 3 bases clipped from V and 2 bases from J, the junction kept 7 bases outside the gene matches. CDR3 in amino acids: CASSISSGGPYEQYF. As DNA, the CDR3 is TGTGCCAGTAGTATTTCGTCAGGGGGTCCCTACGAGCAGTACTTC.

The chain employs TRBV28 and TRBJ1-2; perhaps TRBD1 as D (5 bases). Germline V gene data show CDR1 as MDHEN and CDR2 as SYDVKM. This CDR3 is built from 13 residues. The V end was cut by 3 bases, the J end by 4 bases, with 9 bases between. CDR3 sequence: CASSLQRGYGYTF. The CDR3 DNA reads TGTGCCAGCAGTTTGCAAAGGGGCTATGGCTACACCTTC.

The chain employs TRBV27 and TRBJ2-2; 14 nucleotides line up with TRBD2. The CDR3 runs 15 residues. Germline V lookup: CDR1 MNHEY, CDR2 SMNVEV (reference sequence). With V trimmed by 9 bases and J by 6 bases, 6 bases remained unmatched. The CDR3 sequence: CASRGLAGVAGELFF. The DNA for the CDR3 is TGTGCCAGTAGGGGACTAGCGGGAGTGGCCGGGGAGCTGTTTTTT.

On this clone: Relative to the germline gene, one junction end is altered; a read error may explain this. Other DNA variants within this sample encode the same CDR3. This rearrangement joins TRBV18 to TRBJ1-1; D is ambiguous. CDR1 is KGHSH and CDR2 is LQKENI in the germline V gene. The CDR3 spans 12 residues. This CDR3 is CASSPLNTEAFF. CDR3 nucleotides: TGCGCCAGCTCACCGCTAAACACTGAAGCTTTCTTT.

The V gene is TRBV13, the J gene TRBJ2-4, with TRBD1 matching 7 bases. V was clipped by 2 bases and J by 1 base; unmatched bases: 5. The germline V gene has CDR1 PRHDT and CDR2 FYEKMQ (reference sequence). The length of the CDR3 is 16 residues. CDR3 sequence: CASSLLEGAAKNIQYF. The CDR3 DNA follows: TGTGCCAGCAGCTTACTTGAGGGGGCGGCCAAAAACATTCAGTACTTC.

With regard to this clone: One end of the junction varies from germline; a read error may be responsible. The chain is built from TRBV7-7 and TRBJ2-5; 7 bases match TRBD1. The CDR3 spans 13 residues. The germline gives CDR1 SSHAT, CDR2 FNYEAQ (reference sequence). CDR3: CASSFTGDETQYF. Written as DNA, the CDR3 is TGTGCTAGCAGCTTCACAGGGGACGAGACCCAGTACTTC.

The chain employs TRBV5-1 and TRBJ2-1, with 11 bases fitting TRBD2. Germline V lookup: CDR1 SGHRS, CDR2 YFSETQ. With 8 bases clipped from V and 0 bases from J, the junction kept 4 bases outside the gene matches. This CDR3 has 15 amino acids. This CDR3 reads CASRLAGTSYNEQFF. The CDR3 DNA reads TGCGCCAGTCGACTAGCGGGAACCTCCTACAATGAGCAGTTCTTC.

The DNA for the CDR3 is TGTGCCAGCAGCCGAGCGGGAGGGCCGAACGAGCAGTACTTC. Amino acids: CASSRAGGPNEQYF. The chain is built from TRBV6-6 and TRBJ2-7; 10 bases are shared with TRBD2. Losses at the gene ends were 6 bases for V and 5 bases for J; bases not matched to a gene: 7. The CDR3 has 14 residues. CDR1 MNHNY and CDR2 SVGAGI come from the germline V gene (reference sequence).

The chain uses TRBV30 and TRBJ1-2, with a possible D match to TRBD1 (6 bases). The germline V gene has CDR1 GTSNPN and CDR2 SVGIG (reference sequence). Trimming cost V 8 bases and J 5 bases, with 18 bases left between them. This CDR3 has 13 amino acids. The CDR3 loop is CAKEGGNLYGYTF. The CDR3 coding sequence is TGTGCCAAAGAGGGGGGGAACTTATATGGCTACACCTTC. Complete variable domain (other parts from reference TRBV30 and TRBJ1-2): SQTIHQWPATLVQPVGSPLSLECTVEGTSNPNLYWYRQAAGRGLQLLFYSVGIGQISSEVPQNLSASRPQDRQFILSSKKLLLSDSGFYLCAKEGGNLYGYTFGSGTRLTVV.

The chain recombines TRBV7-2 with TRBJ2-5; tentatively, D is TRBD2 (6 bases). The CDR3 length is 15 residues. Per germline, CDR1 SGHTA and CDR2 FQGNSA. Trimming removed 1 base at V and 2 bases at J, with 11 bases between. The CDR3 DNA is TGTGCCAGCAGCTTAGTGGGCGGGGTTCAAGAGACCCAGTACTTC. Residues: CASSLVGGVQETQYF.

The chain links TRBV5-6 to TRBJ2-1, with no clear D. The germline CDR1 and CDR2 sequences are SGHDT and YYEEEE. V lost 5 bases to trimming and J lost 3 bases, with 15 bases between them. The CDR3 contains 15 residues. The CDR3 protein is CASRTKRRFYNEQFF. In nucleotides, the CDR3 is TGTGCCAGCAGAACCAAAAGGAGATTCTACAATGAGCAGTTCTTC. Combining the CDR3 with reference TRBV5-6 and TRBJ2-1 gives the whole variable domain DAGVTQSPTHLIKTRGQQVTLRCSPKSGHDTVSWYQQALGQGPQFIFQYYEEEERQRGNFPDRFSGHQFPNYSSELNVNALLLGDSALYLCASRTKRRFYNEQFFGPGTRLTVL.

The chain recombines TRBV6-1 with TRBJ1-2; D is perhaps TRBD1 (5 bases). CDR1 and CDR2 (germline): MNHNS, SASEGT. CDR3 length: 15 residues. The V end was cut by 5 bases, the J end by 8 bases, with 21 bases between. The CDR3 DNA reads TGTGCCAGCAGTAGGAGGGCGGAGGGGCCTGCGGGCTACACCTTC. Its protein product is CASSRRAEGPAGYTF.

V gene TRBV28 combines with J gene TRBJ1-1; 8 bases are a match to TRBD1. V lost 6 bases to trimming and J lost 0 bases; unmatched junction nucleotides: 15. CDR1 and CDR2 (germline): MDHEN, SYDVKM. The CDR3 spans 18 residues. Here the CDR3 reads CASSYSPDRVNMNTEAFF. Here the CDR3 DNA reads TGTGCCAGCAGCTACTCCCCGGACAGGGTCAACATGAACACTGAAGCTTTCTTT.

The CDR3 sequence: CASSQDGAEAFF. The CDR3 coding sequence is TGTGCCAGCAGCCAAGACGGTGCTGAAGCTTTCTTT. The V gene is TRBV4-2, the J gene TRBJ1-1; D gene uncertain. This CDR3 comprises 12 residues. Germline assignment: CDR1 LGHNA and CDR2 YNFKEQ. V gave up 0 bases and J gave up 6 bases, with 5 bases separating them.